Following are 4 T cell receptor beta chains from one sample sequenced in a study of T cells in Graves' hyperthyroidism and ophthalmopathy. Amplification targeted TCR beta CDR3 regions from RNA transcripts. HTBI primers drove first-round RT-PCR of the TCR CDR3. TCRdb re-called the multiplex PCR reads with MiXCR, one entry per CDR3 protein. The data show a few hundred thousand distinct CDR3 sequences, with about 15% seen just once and around a third held by the top ten. The sample taken for sequencing was blood. The receptor source for this set is a woman younger than 45 with Graves' hyperthyroidism.

The chain carries TRBV5-1 and TRBJ2-4; 7 bases fit TRBD2. The CDR3 length is 16 residues. The J segment lost 0 bases and the V segment lost 2 bases, leaving 5 bases of the junction unmatched. CDR1 and CDR2 (germline): SGHRS, YFSETQ. The DNA for the CDR3 is TGCGCCAGCAGCTTACGGGAGGTGGCAGCCAAAAACATTCAGTACTTC. As protein: CASSLREVAAKNIQYF.

This clonotype showed up just a few times. The chain employs TRBV6-6 and TRBJ1-3; 7 bases fit TRBD1. The CDR3 is made up of 14 amino acids. Germline-derived CDR1 and CDR2 are MNHNY and SVGAGI (reference sequence). V was clipped by 2 bases and J by 2 bases; unmatched bases: 0. In nucleotides, the CDR3 is TGTGCCAGCAGTTACAGGGGGCCTGGAAACACCATATATTTT. Its translation: CASSYRGPGNTIYF.

In this sample, this clonotype turned up many times. V is TRBV5-1 and J is TRBJ2-2, with a possible D match to TRBD1 (5 bases). The CDR3 sequence is 16 residues long. The germline V gene encodes CDR1 SGHRS and CDR2 YFSETQ. The germline V and J ends were trimmed by 0 bases and 7 bases, with 16 bases remaining between them. The CDR3 region has the DNA TGCGCCAGCAGCTTGGAAGGACACGGTAACGGCGGGGAGCTGTTTTTT. This translates into CASSLEGHGNGGELFF. Full variable domain (missing parts from reference TRBV5-1 and TRBJ2-2): KAGVTQTPRYLIKTRGQQVTLSCSPISGHRSVSWYQQTPGQGLQFLFEYFSETQRNKGNFPGRFSGRQFSNSRSEMNVSTLELGDSALYLCASSLEGHGNGGELFFGEGSRLTVL.

This clonotype was detected only a few times. This sequence joins TRBV25-1 and TRBJ2-1; 8 bases align to TRBD2. The ends lost 1 base at V and 6 bases at J; junction bases unmatched: 8. The germline V gene encodes CDR1 MGHDK and CDR2 SYGVNS. The CDR3 spans 16 residues. CDR3 sequence: CASSEFGGGFTNEQFF. DNA of the CDR3: TGTGCCAGCAGTGAATTCGGGGGGGGCTTTACCAATGAGCAGTTCTTC.